This TCR beta chain came from a study of tumor-infiltrating lymphocytes in primary liver carcinoma. Study observations and caveats: The proportion of top clones found throughout all five tumor regions was only about 8-25%. Tumor specimens were characterized by a significantly higher top-250-clone fraction than blood (p = 0.039). Overlap in tumor-adjacent and tumor-blood pairs fell below that of tumor region pairs.

Starting material for RNA and DNA co-extraction consisted of roughly 19-34 mg of unsorted bulk tissue. Chronic HBV infection was present in the patients, who were treatment-naive. Of note for this clonotype: Its cognate antigen is unknown.

Synthesis of TCR beta cDNA was carried out from around 500 ng total RNA with a constant-region primer. The TCR beta library was amplified through three nested multiplex PCR rounds in a modified ARM-PCR procedure. TRBV1-TRBV30 forward primers paired with a C-beta reverse primer were used in the first two PCR rounds, which ran 9 to 10 cycles each. TCRdb re-derived calls from the multiplex PCR reads in MiXCR, one entry per CDR3 protein. The data contain roughly 120,000 distinct CDR3 sequences, 55% to 75% of them singletons. V dropped 4 bases and J dropped 0 bases, with 15 bases sitting between them. Per germline, CDR1 MDHEN and CDR2 SYDVKM. The CDR3 extends over 16 amino acids.

The TCR sequence derives from a woman in her sixties with primary liver carcinoma and hepatitis B virus infection. The sequencing sample was made of liver tumor tissue from sampling region 3. Noted subset: tumor region T3, left-lateral pole. The rearrangement uses TRBV28 and TRBJ1-1, with D tentatively TRBD1 (5 bases). Here the CDR3 DNA reads TGTGCCAGCAGTTCCGACAGACACGGTTTGAACACTGAAGCTTTCTTT. Its translation is CASSSDRHGLNTEAFF.